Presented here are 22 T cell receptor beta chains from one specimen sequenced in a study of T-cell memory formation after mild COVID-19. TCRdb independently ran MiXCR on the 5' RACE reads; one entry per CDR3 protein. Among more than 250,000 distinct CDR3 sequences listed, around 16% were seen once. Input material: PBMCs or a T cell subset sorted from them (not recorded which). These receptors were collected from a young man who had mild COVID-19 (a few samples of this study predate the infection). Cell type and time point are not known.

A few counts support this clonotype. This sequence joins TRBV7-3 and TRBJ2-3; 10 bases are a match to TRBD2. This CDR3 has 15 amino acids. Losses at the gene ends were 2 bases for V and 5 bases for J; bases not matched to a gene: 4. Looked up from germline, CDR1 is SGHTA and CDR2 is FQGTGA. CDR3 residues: CASSLLASGGDTQYF. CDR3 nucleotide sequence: TGTGCCAGCAGCTTATTGGCTAGCGGGGGAGATACGCAGTATTTT. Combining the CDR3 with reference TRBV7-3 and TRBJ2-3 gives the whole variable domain GAGVSQTPSNKVTEKGKYVELRCDPISGHTALYWYRQSLGQGPEFLIYFQGTGAADDSGLPNDRFFAVRPEGSVSTLKIQRTERGDSAVYLCASSLLASGGDTQYFGPGTRLTVL.

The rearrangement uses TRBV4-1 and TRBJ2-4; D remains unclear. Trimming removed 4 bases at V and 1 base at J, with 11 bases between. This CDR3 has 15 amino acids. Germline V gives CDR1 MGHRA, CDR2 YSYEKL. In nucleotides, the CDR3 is TGCGCCAGCAGCCCTGTGGGTGGGGCCAAAAACATTCAGTACTTC. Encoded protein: CASSPVGGAKNIQYF.

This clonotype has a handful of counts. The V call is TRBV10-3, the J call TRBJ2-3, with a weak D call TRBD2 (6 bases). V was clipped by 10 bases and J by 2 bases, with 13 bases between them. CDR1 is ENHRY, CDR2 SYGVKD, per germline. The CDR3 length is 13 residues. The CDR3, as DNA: TGTGCCACCACCGGGGGATACACAGATACGCAGTATTTT. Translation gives CATTGGYTDTQYF.

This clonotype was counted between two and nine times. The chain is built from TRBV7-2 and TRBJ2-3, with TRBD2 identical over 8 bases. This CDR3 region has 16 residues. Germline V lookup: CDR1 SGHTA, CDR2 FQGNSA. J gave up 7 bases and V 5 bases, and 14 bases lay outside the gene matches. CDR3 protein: CASSRLGSGGPHTQYF. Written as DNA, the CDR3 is TGTGCCAGCAGCCGACTCGGGTCGGGGGGGCCGCATACGCAGTATTTT.

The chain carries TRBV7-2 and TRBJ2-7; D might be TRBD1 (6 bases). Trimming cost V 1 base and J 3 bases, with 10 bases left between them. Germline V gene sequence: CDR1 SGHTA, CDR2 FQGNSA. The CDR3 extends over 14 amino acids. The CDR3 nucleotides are TGTGCCAGCAGCTTAGAAAGGGGGTACTACGAGCAGTACGTC. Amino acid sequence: CASSLERGYYEQYV.

The CDR3 reads CASSYPRGGASNLFF. CDR3 coding DNA: TGTGCCAGCAGTTACCCTCGCGGGGGGGCCTCGAATCTGTTCTTC. The rearrangement links TRBV6-2 or TRBV6-3 to TRBJ2-1; 9 bases map to TRBD2. This CDR3 is built from 15 residues. J gave up 15 bases and V 2 bases, and 14 bases lay outside the gene matches. The germline CDR1 and CDR2 sequences are MNHEY and SVGEGT.

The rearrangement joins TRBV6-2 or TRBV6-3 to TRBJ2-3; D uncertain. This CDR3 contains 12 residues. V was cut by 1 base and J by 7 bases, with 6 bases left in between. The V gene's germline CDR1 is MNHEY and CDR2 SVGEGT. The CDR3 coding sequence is TGTGCCAGCAGTTACTTCCAGTATACGCAGTATTTT. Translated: CASSYFQYTQYF.

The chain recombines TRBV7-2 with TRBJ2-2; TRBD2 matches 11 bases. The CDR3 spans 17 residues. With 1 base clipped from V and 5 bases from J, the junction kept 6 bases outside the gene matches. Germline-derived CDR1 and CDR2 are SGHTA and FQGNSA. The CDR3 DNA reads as TGTGCCAGCAGCTTAGGCCTAGCGGGGGGAAAAACCGGGGAGCTGTTTTTT. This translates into CASSLGLAGGKTGELFF.

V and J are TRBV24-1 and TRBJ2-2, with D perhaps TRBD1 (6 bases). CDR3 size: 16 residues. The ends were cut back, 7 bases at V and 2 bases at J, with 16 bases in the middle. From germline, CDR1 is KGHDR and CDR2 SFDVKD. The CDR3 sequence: CATSRDIPINTGELFF. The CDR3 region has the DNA TGTGCCACCAGCCGGGACATACCAATCAACACCGGGGAGCTGTTTTTT.

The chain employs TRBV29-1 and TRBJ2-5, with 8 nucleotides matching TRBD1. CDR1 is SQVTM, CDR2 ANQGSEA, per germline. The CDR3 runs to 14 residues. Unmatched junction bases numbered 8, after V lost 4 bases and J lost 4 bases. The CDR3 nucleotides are TGCAGCGTTGTTCCAGGGGGCGCAGGAGAGACCCAGTACTTC. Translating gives CSVVPGGAGETQYF.

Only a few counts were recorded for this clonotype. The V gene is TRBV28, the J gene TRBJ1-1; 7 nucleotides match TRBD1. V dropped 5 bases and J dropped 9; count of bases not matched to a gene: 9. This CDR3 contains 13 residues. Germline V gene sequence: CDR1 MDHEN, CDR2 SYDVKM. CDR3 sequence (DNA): TGTGCCAGCAGTCCCGACAGGGCTTCTCAAGCTTTCTTT. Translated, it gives CASSPDRASQAFF. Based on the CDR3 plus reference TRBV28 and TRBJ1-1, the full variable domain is DVKVTQSSRYLVKRTGEKVFLECVQDMDHENMFWYRQDPGLGLRLIYFSYDVKMKEKGDIPEGYSVSREKKERFSLILESASTNQTSMYLCASSPDRASQAFFGQGTRLTVV.

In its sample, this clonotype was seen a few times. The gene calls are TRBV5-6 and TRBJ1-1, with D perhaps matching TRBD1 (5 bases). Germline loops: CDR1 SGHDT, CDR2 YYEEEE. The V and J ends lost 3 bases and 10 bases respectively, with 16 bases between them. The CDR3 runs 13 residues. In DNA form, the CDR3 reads TGTGCCAGCAGCTCGTCGGGACGGGGTATAGCTTTCTTT. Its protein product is CASSSSGRGIAFF.

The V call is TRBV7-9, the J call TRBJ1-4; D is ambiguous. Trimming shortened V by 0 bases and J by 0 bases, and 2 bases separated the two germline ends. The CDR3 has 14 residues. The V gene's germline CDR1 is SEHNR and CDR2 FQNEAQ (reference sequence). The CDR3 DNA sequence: TGTGCCAGCAGCTTAGCAGCAACTAATGAAAAACTGTTTTTT. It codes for CASSLAATNEKLFF.

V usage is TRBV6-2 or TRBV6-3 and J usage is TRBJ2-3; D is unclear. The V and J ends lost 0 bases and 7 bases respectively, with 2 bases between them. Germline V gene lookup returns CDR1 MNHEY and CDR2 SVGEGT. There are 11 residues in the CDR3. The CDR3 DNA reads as TGTGCCAGCAGTTACTCCTATACGCAGTATTTT. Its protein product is CASSYSYTQYF.

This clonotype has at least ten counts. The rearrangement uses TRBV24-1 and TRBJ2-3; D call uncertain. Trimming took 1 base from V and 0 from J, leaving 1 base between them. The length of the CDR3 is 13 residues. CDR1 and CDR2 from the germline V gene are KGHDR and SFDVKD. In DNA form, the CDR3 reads TGTGCCACCAGTGATTTTAGCACAGATACGCAGTATTTT. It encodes CATSDFSTDTQYF.

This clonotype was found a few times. The CDR3 region is CASSQDARGGYNEQFF. CDR3 in DNA: TGTGCCAGCAGCCAAGACGCCCGGGGGGGCTACAATGAGCAGTTCTTC. The rearrangement links TRBV4-2 to TRBJ2-1; 8 positions match TRBD2. V shed 0 bases and J 3 bases; nucleotides not matched to a gene: 4. Germline V CDR1 and CDR2: LGHNA, YNFKEQ. The CDR3 loop spans 16 amino acids.

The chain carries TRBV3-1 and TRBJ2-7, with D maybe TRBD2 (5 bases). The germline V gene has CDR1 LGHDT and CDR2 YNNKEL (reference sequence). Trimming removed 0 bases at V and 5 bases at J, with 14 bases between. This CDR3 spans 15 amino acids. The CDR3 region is CASSQDTWTHNEQYF. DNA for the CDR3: TGTGCCAGCAGCCAAGATACCTGGACTCATAACGAGCAGTACTTC.

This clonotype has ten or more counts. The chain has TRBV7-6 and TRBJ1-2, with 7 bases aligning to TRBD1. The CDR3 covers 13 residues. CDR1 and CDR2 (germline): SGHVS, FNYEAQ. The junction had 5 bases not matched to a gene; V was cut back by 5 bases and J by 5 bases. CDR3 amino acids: CASSPGGGYGYTF. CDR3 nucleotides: TGTGCCAGCAGCCCAGGGGGAGGATATGGCTACACCTTC.

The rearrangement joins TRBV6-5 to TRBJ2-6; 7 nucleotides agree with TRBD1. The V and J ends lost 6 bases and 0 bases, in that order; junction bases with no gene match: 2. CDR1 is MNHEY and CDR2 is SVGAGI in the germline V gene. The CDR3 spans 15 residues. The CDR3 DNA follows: TGTGCCAGCAGCAACAGGGGCTCTGGGGCCAACGTCCTGACTTTC. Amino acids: CASSNRGSGANVLTF.

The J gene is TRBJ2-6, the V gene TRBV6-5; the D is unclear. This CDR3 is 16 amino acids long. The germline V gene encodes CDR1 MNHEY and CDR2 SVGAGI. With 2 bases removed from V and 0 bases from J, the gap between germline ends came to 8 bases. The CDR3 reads CASSYATASGANVLTF. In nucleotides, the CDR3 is TGTGCCAGCAGTTACGCGACGGCCTCTGGGGCCAACGTCCTGACTTTC.

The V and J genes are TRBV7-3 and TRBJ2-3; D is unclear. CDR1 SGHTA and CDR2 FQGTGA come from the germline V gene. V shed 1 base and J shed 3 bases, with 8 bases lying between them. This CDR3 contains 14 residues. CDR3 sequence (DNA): TGTGCCAGCAGCTTAAATCCCGGGACAGATACGCAGTATTTT. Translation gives CASSLNPGTDTQYF.

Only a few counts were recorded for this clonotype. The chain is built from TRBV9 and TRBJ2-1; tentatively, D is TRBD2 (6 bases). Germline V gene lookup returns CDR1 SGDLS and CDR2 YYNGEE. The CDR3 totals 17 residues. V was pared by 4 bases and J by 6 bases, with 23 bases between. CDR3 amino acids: CASSPRRDLGPGNEQFF. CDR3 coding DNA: TGTGCCAGCAGCCCTAGACGGGACTTGGGGCCCGGCAATGAGCAGTTCTTC.